This T cell receptor (beta chain) came from a study of Ad26.COV2.S vaccination and SARS-CoV-2 variants. Whole-study context: Once or twice, 56 days apart, Ad26.COV2.S was delivered intramuscularly.

This CDR3 is built from 15 residues. V was clipped by 2 bases and J by 10 bases, with 18 bases between them. Germline CDR1 is MNHNY and CDR2 is SVGAGI (reference sequence). As to treatment: 19 received Ad26.COV2.S at low or high dose, single or two shots; roughly five received placebo; per-sample allocation not given. Day 63 after the first injection of vaccine or placebo was the sampling time. The donor was a Boston adult aged 18-55 years. Vaccination employed an Ad26 vector expressing the Wuhan-strain SARS-CoV-2 spike. Produced via immunoSEQ multiplex PCR; TCRdb's table is partial and in-frame only. The sample carries 300,000 to 500,000 clones, approximately 86% recorded once.

Here the sequenced sample was peripheral blood, taken in a trial of Ad26.COV2.S vaccine versus placebo. This receptor was obtained from a person aged 18-65 years who received the Ad26.COV2.S COVID-19 vaccine or a placebo. The chain combines TRBV6-6 with TRBJ2-1; D is possibly TRBD1 (6 bases). CDR3 loop: CASSYGDRRGKEQFF. DNA for the CDR3: TGTGCCAGCAGTTACGGGGACCGCAGGGGAAAAGAGCAGTTCTTC.